Listed below are T cell receptor beta chains from one sample, sequenced in a study of CD8+ T cells in alopecia areata. Assay: immunoSEQ multiplex PCR; the TCRdb copy retains only in-frame clones and omits some. The table has some 110,000 clones, roughly two fifths seen once; the top ten hold approximately 3.1%. The sample taken for sequencing was CD4+ T cells sorted from blood. Receptors originate from a human donor with alopecia areata. Each CDR3 is given with its conserved first and last residue.

v_gene: TRBV7-9
j_gene: TRBJ2-7
CDR3aa: CASSLDYEQYF

v_gene: TRBV19
j_gene: TRBJ2-5
CDR3aa: CASKVPDLETQYF

v_gene: TRBV30
j_gene: TRBJ2-7
CDR3aa: CAWSTGTPSYEQYF

v_gene: TRBV23-1
j_gene: TRBJ1-2
CDR3aa: CAGDIYGYTF

v_gene: TRBV4-1
j_gene: TRBJ2-3
CDR3aa: CASSQEGLARTDTQYF

v_gene: TRBV14
j_gene: TRBJ2-7
CDR3aa: CASGQSYEQYF

v_gene: TRBV30
j_gene: TRBJ1-1
CDR3aa: CAWTRLTMNTEAFF

v_gene: TRBV29-1
j_gene: TRBJ2-2
CDR3aa: CSVEAGRRTGELFF

v_gene: TRBV28
j_gene: TRBJ2-5
CDR3aa: CASSSPDREETQYF

v_gene: TRBV18
j_gene: TRBJ2-5
CDR3aa: CASSQFSGGPAGVRETQYF

v_gene: TRBV11-2
j_gene: TRBJ1-1
CDR3aa: CASSLSEGGTEAFF

v_gene: TRBV18
j_gene: TRBJ2-3
CDR3aa: CASSPVGTPDTQYF

v_gene: TRBV7-2
j_gene: TRBJ2-5
CDR3aa: CASSLTRETQYF

v_gene: TRBV30
j_gene: TRBJ1-1
CDR3aa: CAWRGNTEAFF

v_gene: TRBV7-2
j_gene: TRBJ2-1
CDR3aa: CASSLRWLNEQFF

v_gene: TRBV5-1
j_gene: TRBJ2-3
CDR3aa: CASSLADTQYF

v_gene: TRBV10-3
j_gene: TRBJ2-1
CDR3aa: CAISDSRISYNEQFF

v_gene: TRBV12-5
j_gene: TRBJ2-7
CDR3aa: CASGLGIEQYF

v_gene: TRBV7-2
j_gene: TRBJ2-3
CDR3aa: CASSRHKGTDTQYF

v_gene: TRBV4-1
j_gene: TRBJ2-3
CDR3aa: CASSQPTGSNTQYF

v_gene: TRBV30
j_gene: TRBJ2-7
CDR3aa: CAWSVATLHSYEQYF

v_gene: TRBV9
j_gene: TRBJ2-3
CDR3aa: CASSFQMGPTDTQYF

v_gene: TRBV29-1
j_gene: TRBJ2-7
CDR3aa: CSVAYGTSSYEQYF

v_gene: TRBV10-3
j_gene: TRBJ2-5
CDR3aa: CAISGSPRTQYF

v_gene: TRBV28
j_gene: TRBJ1-3
CDR3aa: CASREGQDAISGNTIYF

v_gene: TRBV29-1
j_gene: TRBJ1-1
CDR3aa: CSVGGTGMNTEAFF

v_gene: TRBV7-9
j_gene: TRBJ2-5
CDR3aa: CASSLASETQYF

v_gene: TRBV28
j_gene: TRBJ2-7
CDR3aa: CASRDPYEQYF

v_gene: TRBV30
j_gene: TRBJ1-5
CDR3aa: CAWSVPGSSQPQHF

v_gene: TRBV5-1
j_gene: TRBJ2-5
CDR3aa: CASSLFSSGTQYF

v_gene: TRBV4-3
j_gene: TRBJ2-7
CDR3aa: CASSQVPLGSYEQYF